The sample holds many counts of the clone carrying this TCR beta chain. Antigen unknown. This entry comes from a study of response to subunit inactivated influenza vaccine. General observations from the study: T cells newly recruited by each seasonal influenza vaccination are few, the authors suggested.

From the RT-PCR reads, TCRdb called clonotypes with MiXCR, one entry per CDR3 protein. The data contain some 850,000 distinct CDR3 sequences, approximately 18% of them singletons. Germline CDR1 reads SSHAT; CDR2 reads FNYEAQ (reference sequence). V dropped 0 bases and J dropped 5 bases, with 10 bases sitting between them. The CDR3 is 14 residues long. The rearrangement uses TRBV7-7 and TRBJ2-5, with D uncertain. The sequence came from a man in his fifties or sixties who received an inactivated influenza vaccine. This specimen consisted of PBMCs from blood, obtained approximately 5 days after vaccination. In DNA, the CDR3 is TGTGCCAGCAGCTTAGCGGGTCGTGGGGAGACCCAGTACTTC. Its translation: CASSLAGRGETQYF.